This TCR beta chain was obtained from a study of OX40 agonist ivuxolimab in advanced cancers. For the wider study: Ivuxolimab was a fully human IgG2 agonistic monoclonal antibody targeting the costimulatory receptor OX40 (CD134). Intravenous ivuxolimab was administered to patients every 2 weeks at six dose levels: 0.01, 0.1, 0.3, 1.5, 3 and 10 mg/kg. Of the 52 patients in dose escalation, about 20 had hepatocellular carcinoma, about 15 had melanoma, 9 had renal cell carcinoma and 9 had head and neck cancer. In the dose-escalation cohort, around four fifths of patients were male, and the mean age was approximately 64 years, with a range of roughly 20 to 80. Prior anti-PD-1, anti-PD-L1 or anti-CTLA-4 therapy was permitted, and 35% to 40% of dose-escalation patients had received checkpoint inhibitors. Partial responses occurred in three dose-escalation patients: two with cutaneous melanoma and one with hepatocellular carcinoma. The purpose of peripheral TCRbeta sequencing was to test whether ivuxolimab changed TCR sequence diversity and led to clonal T-cell expansion. The paper reports the monotherapy dose-escalation portion (N of about 54 patients) of the phase I ivuxolimab trial.

The research as a whole found: Low levels of normalized T-cell clonal expansion were also seen in some patients who did not respond. Clonal expansion of both CD4+ and CD8+ blood T cells was observed from baseline to week 6 at doses 0.1 to 3.0 mg/kg. The antigen specificity of the clonally expanded peripheral T cells was not determined. In the 0.1-3.0 mg/kg groups, partial responders were among the patients with the lowest normalized peripheral clonal expansion, particularly in CD8+ T cells. On average, CD8+ T cells showed more expanded clones than CD4+ T cells after ivuxolimab.

For sequencing of the TCRbeta CDR3 region, genomic DNA was extracted from the sorted cells. The immunoSEQ Assay was used to sequence the TCRbeta CDR3 regions. The table was pulled from immuneACCESS by TCRdb, which kept in-frame rearrangements only. Such tables lose some clones; where checked, under half of the loss comes from unresolved V genes, and the rest has no known cause. This sample has 65,000 to 100,000 clones in its table, and about nine tenths of those were observed once. The ten largest account for 0.33% of the sample. This clone was observed a single time. Its antigen specificity is not known. Nothing much larger sits one base from this clone, and base qualities are not available. Based on the germline V gene, the CDR1 and CDR2 sequences are KGHSH and LQKENI. The CDR3 covers 16 residues, taking in both the cysteine and the phenylalanine. Of the read, only the CDR3 DNA is kept; its 48 bases are in frame from base 1. Here V drops 1 base and J drops 5 bases, and the junction holds 6 bases not matched to any gene.

The trial excluded patients who had a history of autoimmune disease or were on systemic immunosuppression. Peripheral blood for TCR sequencing was collected from all dose cohorts at baseline, on cycle 4 day 1, and on cycle 7 day 1. The samples were taken from a phase I, first-in-human, multicenter, open-label dose-escalation trial of ivuxolimab. Adults with locally advanced or metastatic melanoma, renal cell carcinoma, hepatocellular carcinoma or head and neck squamous cell carcinoma were enrolled in the trial. Before TCR sequencing, CD4+ and CD8+ T cells were separately sorted from peripheral blood.

The sequencing here drew on CD4+ or CD8+ T cells sorted from blood, taken in a trial of the OX40 agonist ivuxolimab. The receptor was derived from an adult with an advanced solid tumor such as melanoma, head and neck, liver or kidney cancer. The rearrangement joined TRBV18 to TRBJ2-3; 10 bases in the junction line up with TRBD2. The nucleotides are TGTGCCAGCTCACCACAGTGGAGCGGGGGGGAAGATACGCAGTATTTT. Its coded protein is CASSPQWSGGEDTQYF. Reference TRBV18 and TRBJ2-3 proteins supply the regions before and after the CDR3; the full variable domain is: NAGVMQNPRHLVRRRGQEARLRCSPMKGHSHVYWYRQLPEEGLKFMVYLQKENIIDESGMPKERFSAEFPKEGPSILRIQQVVRGDSAAYFCASSPQWSGGEDTQYFGPGTRLTVL.